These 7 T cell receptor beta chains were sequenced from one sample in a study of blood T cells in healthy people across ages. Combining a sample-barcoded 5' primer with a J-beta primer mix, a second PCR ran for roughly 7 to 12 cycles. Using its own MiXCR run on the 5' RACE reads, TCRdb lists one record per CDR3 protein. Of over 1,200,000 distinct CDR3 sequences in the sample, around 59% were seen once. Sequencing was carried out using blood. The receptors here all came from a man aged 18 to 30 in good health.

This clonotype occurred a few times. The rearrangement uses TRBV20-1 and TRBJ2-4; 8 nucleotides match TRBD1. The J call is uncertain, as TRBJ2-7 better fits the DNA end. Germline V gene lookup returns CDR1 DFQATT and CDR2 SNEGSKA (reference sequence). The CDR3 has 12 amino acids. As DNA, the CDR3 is TGCAGTGCTACGACAGGGGTTTACGAGCAGTACTTC. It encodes CSATTGVYEQYF.

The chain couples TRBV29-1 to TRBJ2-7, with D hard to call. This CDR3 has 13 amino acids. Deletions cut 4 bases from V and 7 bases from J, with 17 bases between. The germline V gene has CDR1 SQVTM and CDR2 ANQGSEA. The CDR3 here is CSVGEILVEEQYF. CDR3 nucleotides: TGCAGCGTTGGGGAAATCCTAGTGGAAGAGCAGTACTTC.

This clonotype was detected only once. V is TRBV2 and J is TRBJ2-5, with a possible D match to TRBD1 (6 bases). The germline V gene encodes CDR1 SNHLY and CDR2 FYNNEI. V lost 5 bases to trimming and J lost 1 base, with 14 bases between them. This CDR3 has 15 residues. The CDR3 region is CASSWDTATQETQYF. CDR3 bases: TGTGCCAGCAGTTGGGACACAGCTACCCAAGAGACCCAGTACTTC.

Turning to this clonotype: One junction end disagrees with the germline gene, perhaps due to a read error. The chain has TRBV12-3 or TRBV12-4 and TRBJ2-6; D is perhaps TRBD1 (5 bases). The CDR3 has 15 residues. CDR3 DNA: TGTGCCAGCAGTTTTTGGAGCTCTGGGGCGAACGTCCTGACTTTC. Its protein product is CASSFWSSGANVLTF.

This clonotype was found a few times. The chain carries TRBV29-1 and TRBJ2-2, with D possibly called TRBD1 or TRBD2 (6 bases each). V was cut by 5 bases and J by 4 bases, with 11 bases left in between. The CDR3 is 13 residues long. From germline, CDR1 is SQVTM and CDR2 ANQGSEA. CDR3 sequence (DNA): TGCAGCGTTCTAGAGGGGGGCACCGGGGAGCTGTTTTTT. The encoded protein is CSVLEGGTGELFF.

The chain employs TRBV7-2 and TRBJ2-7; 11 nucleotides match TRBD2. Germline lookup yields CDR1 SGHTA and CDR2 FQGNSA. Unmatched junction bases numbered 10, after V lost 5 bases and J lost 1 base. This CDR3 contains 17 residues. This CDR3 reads CASSTRGLAVESYEQYF. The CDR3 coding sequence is TGTGCCAGCAGCACCCGGGGACTAGCGGTCGAATCCTACGAGCAGTACTTC.

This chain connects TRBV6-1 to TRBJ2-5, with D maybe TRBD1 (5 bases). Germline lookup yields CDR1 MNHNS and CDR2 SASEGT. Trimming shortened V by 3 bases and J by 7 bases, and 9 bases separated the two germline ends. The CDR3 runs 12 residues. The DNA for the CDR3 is TGTGCCAGCAGTGAGAACAGGAGGACCCAGTACTTC. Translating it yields CASSENRRTQYF.